A selection of T cell receptor beta chains follows, all from one sample in a study of monozygotic twins with inflammatory bowel disease. After re-calling the 5' RACE reads, TCRdb lists one entry per CDR3 protein, DNA absent. Here the sample table reports hundreds of thousands of distinct CDR3 sequences. Sequencing was performed on blood. The source of these receptors is a human donor with ulcerative colitis or Crohn's disease, or a healthy co-twin of an affected twin (not recorded which). Each CDR3 is given with its conserved first and last residue.

TRBV7-2,TRBJ2-5,CASSPGRGPQETQYF
TRBV5-1,TRBJ2-1,CASKQAESSYNEQFF
TRBV5-6,TRBJ2-1,CASSFSTISSNEQFF
TRBV20-1,TRBJ2-7,CSARYRRGVYEQYF
TRBV7-8,TRBJ2-3,CASSYRQISSTDTQYF
TRBV7-3,TRBJ1-1,CASSLTGEGTEAFF
TRBV18,TRBJ1-4,CASSPGGQPNEKLFF
TRBV18,TRBJ1-1,CASSPTTASLNTEAFF
TRBV5-1,TRBJ2-7,CASSLVGSSQMEQYF
TRBV7-8,TRBJ2-3,CASRPPGATQYF
TRBV5-1,TRBJ1-2,CASSLAGTKSTNYGYTF
TRBV12-3/TRBV12-4,TRBJ1-3,CASGASLSGNTIYF
TRBV7-2,TRBJ2-5,CASSLVPGYQETQYF
TRBV5-1,TRBJ2-2,CASSLDSGNTGELFF
TRBV5-1,TRBJ2-7,CASSLETRSEQYF
TRBV7-9,TRBJ1-2,CASSFDKGGYTF
TRBV7-9,TRBJ1-5,CASSLDPSGDQPQHF
TRBV7-7,TRBJ2-5,CASSFSRDQETQYF
TRBV29-1,TRBJ1-2,CSVGTLPDYTF
TRBV6-5,TRBJ1-2,CASSGGSGYTF
TRBV19,TRBJ2-1,CASSAWDANEQFF
TRBV5-6,TRBJ1-4,CASSLLRDPKEKLFF
TRBV29-1,TRBJ1-2,CSVEEPLWYGYTF
TRBV5-1,TRBJ1-4,CASSLVAGTEKLFF
TRBV6-1,TRBJ2-1,CASRPTGGKNEQFF
TRBV24-1,TRBJ2-3,CATSGAAGASTDTQYF
TRBV5-1,TRBJ2-7,CASSSLLAGSYEQYF
TRBV7-2,TRBJ2-5,CASSLDVSSGEETQYF
TRBV5-1,TRBJ2-1,CASSLGGPTWNEQFF
TRBV7-2,TRBJ1-1,CASSLTGQAFF
TRBV19,TRBJ2-4,CASSITGKNIQYF
TRBV7-8,TRBJ2-2,CASSAYRVVNTGELFF
TRBV12-3/TRBV12-4,TRBJ2-7,CASSSLDGSYEQYF
TRBV6-5,TRBJ2-7,CASSYGTANYEQYF
TRBV5-1,TRBJ1-1,CASSFLTSTNTEAFF
TRBV20-1,TRBJ2-3,CSASLLFSGGGTDTQYF
TRBV12-3/TRBV12-4,TRBJ2-3,CASRQGVTDTQYF
TRBV20-1,TRBJ2-5,CSAARDTSEETQYF
TRBV5-1,TRBJ2-7,CASSPGRTYEQYF
TRBV5-4,TRBJ2-3,CASSLGGTSDTDTQYF
TRBV3-1,TRBJ2-3,CASSQWVEGSTDTQYF
TRBV12-3/TRBV12-4,TRBJ2-1,CASSAGPLAPSSYNEQFF
TRBV7-3,TRBJ1-1,CASSSRGGDTEAFF
TRBV29-1,TRBJ1-6,CSVSEGPGSPLHF
TRBV7-9,TRBJ1-1,CASSAAGPLKLF
TRBV27,TRBJ2-7,CASSPLGNEQYF
TRBV28,TRBJ1-4,CASSSRRATNEKLFF
TRBV7-3,TRBJ2-1,CASSQGQAVLNEQFF
TRBV12-3/TRBV12-4,TRBJ1-2,CASSWSRGDGYTF
TRBV28,TRBJ2-3,CASSLAGETDTQYF
TRBV27,TRBJ2-7,CASSLEGGVVSSEQYF
TRBV6-1,TRBJ2-4,CASSESTEGTIRYF